Listed below are T cell receptor beta chains from one sample, sequenced in a study of blood T cell repertoires in COVID-19. Method: immunoSEQ multiplex PCR; TCRdb's copy keeps in-frame clones and lacks some. In the table there are around 230,000 clones, 70% to 85% of which are singletons. Sequenced material: peripheral blood. Every receptor here comes from a middle-aged man who had recovered from COVID-19. Each CDR3 is given with its conserved first and last residue.

j_call: TRBJ2-4
v_call: TRBV20-1
cdr3_aa: CSASYSGLTKNIQYF

j_call: TRBJ1-1
v_call: TRBV30
cdr3_aa: CAWSVTGDTEAFF

j_call: TRBJ2-5
v_call: TRBV14
cdr3_aa: CASSQGGWVTETQYF

j_call: TRBJ1-6
v_call: TRBV10-3
cdr3_aa: CAIRDVNSPLHF

j_call: TRBJ1-3
v_call: TRBV4-3
cdr3_aa: CASSQAIYMAVGNTIYF

j_call: TRBJ2-1
v_call: TRBV11-3
cdr3_aa: CASSETSNEQFF

j_call: TRBJ2-5
v_call: TRBV9
cdr3_aa: CASSSSGGVETQYF

j_call: TRBJ1-3
v_call: TRBV11-3
cdr3_aa: CASSYSGLAGNTIYF

j_call: TRBJ2-2
v_call: TRBV14
cdr3_aa: CASSQDPGLTGELFF

j_call: TRBJ1-2
v_call: TRBV7-2
cdr3_aa: CASSPSGGRVIPDTF

j_call: TRBJ1-1
v_call: TRBV16
cdr3_aa: CASSQLLMGQVAMNTEAFF

j_call: TRBJ2-7
v_call: TRBV11-3
cdr3_aa: CASVPGSGGYEQYF

j_call: TRBJ2-3
v_call: TRBV5-6
cdr3_aa: CASSLGLAGVYDTQYF

j_call: TRBJ1-6
v_call: TRBV23-1
cdr3_aa: CASRRQNSPLHF

j_call: TRBJ1-4
v_call: TRBV10-3
cdr3_aa: CAISETGEDEKLFF

j_call: TRBJ1-4
v_call: TRBV21-1
cdr3_aa: CATKAKTGDGEKLFF

j_call: TRBJ2-5
v_call: TRBV5-1
cdr3_aa: CASSVGLAGGLGETQYF

j_call: TRBJ2-3
v_call: TRBV19
cdr3_aa: CASSILQGADTQYF

j_call: TRBJ1-6
v_call: TRBV6-4
cdr3_aa: CASRGQADNSPLHF

j_call: TRBJ1-3
v_call: TRBV19
cdr3_aa: CASMTGWGNTIYF

j_call: TRBJ1-5
v_call: TRBV12-3/TRBV12-4
cdr3_aa: CTSNLHSNQPQHF

j_call: TRBJ2-1
v_call: TRBV5-5
cdr3_aa: CASSKTSGGASSQFF

j_call: TRBJ1-5
v_call: TRBV12-3/TRBV12-4
cdr3_aa: CASRRDRNQPQHF

j_call: TRBJ2-5
v_call: TRBV6-2/TRBV6-3
cdr3_aa: CASSYEPTEIQETQYF

j_call: TRBJ1-5
v_call: TRBV27
cdr3_aa: CASSWDRNQPQHF

j_call: TRBJ2-3
v_call: TRBV5-1
cdr3_aa: CASSPWRDPATNTQYF

j_call: TRBJ2-3
v_call: TRBV7-2
cdr3_aa: CASSPPAGGTDTQYF

j_call: TRBJ2-7
v_call: TRBV21-1
cdr3_aa: CASIDGATSGSRSGEQYF

j_call: TRBJ1-2
v_call: TRBV30
cdr3_aa: CAWSVLGYTF

j_call: TRBJ1-5
v_call: TRBV15
cdr3_aa: CATSSLLNQPQHF

j_call: TRBJ1-2
v_call: TRBV11-2
cdr3_aa: CASTITAGTDYGYTF

j_call: TRBJ1-2
v_call: TRBV4-3
cdr3_aa: CASSQDPQGQYGYTF

j_call: TRBJ1-2
v_call: TRBV5-1
cdr3_aa: CASSSNRGLGYGYTF

j_call: TRBJ1-4
v_call: TRBV11-2
cdr3_aa: CASSGGSELFF

j_call: TRBJ1-2
v_call: TRBV5-4
cdr3_aa: CASSTQGYGYTF

j_call: TRBJ1-6
v_call: TRBV10-3
cdr3_aa: CAISESEQANSPLHF

j_call: TRBJ1-2
v_call: TRBV6-2/TRBV6-3
cdr3_aa: CASSTTGSRGYTF

j_call: TRBJ2-1
v_call: TRBV29-1
cdr3_aa: CSVAEPFSGTRSYNEQFF

j_call: TRBJ2-7
v_call: TRBV7-8
cdr3_aa: CASSLGQVAYEQYF

j_call: TRBJ2-5
v_call: TRBV12-5
cdr3_aa: CASGLVLGALNQETQYF

j_call: TRBJ2-3
v_call: TRBV10-1
cdr3_aa: CASSVAGGAWSIAGGPGRAQYF

j_call: TRBJ1-2
v_call: TRBV6-5
cdr3_aa: CASSYSTGFRIF

j_call: TRBJ2-7
v_call: TRBV5-1
cdr3_aa: CASSSGPGTKRIPYEQYF

j_call: TRBJ2-7
v_call: TRBV18
cdr3_aa: CASSSDGQGLYEQYF

j_call: TRBJ2-7
v_call: TRBV19
cdr3_aa: CASTPGWGRAEQYF

j_call: TRBJ1-4
v_call: TRBV19
cdr3_aa: CASKLRRGGTSNEKLFF

j_call: TRBJ1-1
v_call: TRBV20-1
cdr3_aa: CSASQVAFF

j_call: TRBJ1-5
v_call: TRBV6-2/TRBV6-3
cdr3_aa: CASSYVGVHQPQHF

j_call: TRBJ2-1
v_call: TRBV6-2/TRBV6-3
cdr3_aa: CASSRPRGTDHNEQFF

j_call: TRBJ2-1
v_call: TRBV30
cdr3_aa: CAWSFSYNEQFF

j_call: TRBJ1-1
v_call: TRBV7-2
cdr3_aa: CASSPRGGGAYTEAFF

j_call: TRBJ1-2
v_call: TRBV7-9
cdr3_aa: CASSLAWGTSNGYTF

j_call: TRBJ2-1
v_call: TRBV7-2
cdr3_aa: CASSSGTSGLNEQFF

j_call: TRBJ1-1
v_call: TRBV18
cdr3_aa: CASSPRGASLHTEAFF

j_call: TRBJ1-6
v_call: TRBV19
cdr3_aa: CASRQTGGLNSPLHF